This T cell receptor beta chain was sequenced during a study of T cell changes during pregnancy in multiple sclerosis. Assay used: immunoSEQ multiplex PCR; TCRdb lists only in-frame clones, some missing. Of roughly 30,000 clones listed, about 90% were seen once; the top ten hold 0.6% to 0.8%. The receptor comes from a female donor in good health, enrolled as a control in a pregnancy study. Sequenced here: CD4+ T cells from peripheral blood mononuclear cells, sampled in the first trimester of pregnancy.

DNA for the CDR3: TGCGCCAGCAGCCATCCCGGGATGCAAGAGACCCAGTACTTC. Translated, it gives CASSHPGMQETQYF. This chain links TRBV4-1 with TRBJ2-5, with D possibly TRBD2 on 5 matching bases. Trimming took 3 bases from V and 2 from J, leaving 10 bases between them. The germline CDR1 and CDR2 sequences are MGHRA and YSYEKL. The CDR3 totals 14 residues.